The rows below give T cell receptor beta chains drawn from one sample of a study of blood T cell repertoires in COVID-19. Profiling relied on immunoSEQ multiplex PCR, and the TCRdb table lists in-frame clones only, not all of them. Of under 300,000 clones in the sample, 80% to 90% were seen once. Sequenced: peripheral blood. The receptors come from a woman in her forties or fifties who had recovered from COVID-19. Each CDR3 is given with its conserved first and last residue. A D gene is named only where the DNA matches it firmly. A clone size is listed for some rows: how often the clone was seen (once, few, many), or a class if it is expanded.

j_call: TRBJ2-5; clone_size: .; d_call: .; v_call: TRBV7-9; cdr3_nt: TGTGCCAGCAGCCCGGGCGGTGGGGGCTGGGAGACCCAGTACTTC; cdr3_aa: CASSPGGGGWETQYF
j_call: TRBJ2-5; clone_size: .; d_call: TRBD2; v_call: TRBV28; cdr3_nt: TGTGCCAGCAGTTTATTAGGGACTAGCGAAGAGACCCAGTACTTC; cdr3_aa: CASSLLGTSEETQYF
j_call: TRBJ2-7; clone_size: .; d_call: TRBD1; v_call: TRBV2; cdr3_nt: TGTGCCAGCAGTGAAGCGCTTGGGACAGGGGCGTCGGAGCAGTACTTC; cdr3_aa: CASSEALGTGASEQYF
j_call: TRBJ1-1; clone_size: .; d_call: .; v_call: TRBV7-2; cdr3_nt: TGTGCCAGCAGCCCCCAATGGGGGGGGACTGAAGCTTTCTTT; cdr3_aa: CASSPQWGGTEAFF
j_call: TRBJ2-3; clone_size: .; d_call: .; v_call: TRBV2; cdr3_nt: TGTGCCAGCAGCTCCCGCCACACGGATACGCAGTATTTT; cdr3_aa: CASSSRHTDTQYF
j_call: TRBJ2-7; clone_size: .; d_call: .; v_call: TRBV28; cdr3_nt: TGTGCCAGCAGCCTAGACAGCGAAGAGCAGTACTTC; cdr3_aa: CASSLDSEEQYF
j_call: TRBJ2-1; clone_size: once; d_call: .; v_call: TRBV6-4; cdr3_nt: TGTGCCAGCAGTGACCCGGGGAATGAGCAGTTCTTC; cdr3_aa: CASSDPGNEQFF
j_call: TRBJ2-1; clone_size: .; d_call: TRBD2; v_call: TRBV28; cdr3_nt: TGTGCCAGCATCGAATGGGCTAGCGGGAGAGAGGGCAATGAGCAGTTCTTC; cdr3_aa: CASIEWASGREGNEQFF
j_call: TRBJ1-5; clone_size: .; d_call: .; v_call: TRBV20-1; cdr3_nt: TGCAGTGCTAGTACGGTCGGTCAGCCCCAGCATTTT; cdr3_aa: CSASTVGQPQHF
j_call: TRBJ2-2; clone_size: .; d_call: .; v_call: TRBV3-1/TRBV3-2; cdr3_nt: TGTGCCAGCAGCCAAGAAGGGGGTGGCGGGGAGCTGTTTTTT; cdr3_aa: CASSQEGGGGELFF
j_call: TRBJ2-3; clone_size: once; d_call: TRBD2; v_call: TRBV7-6; cdr3_nt: TGTGCCAGCAGCTTAATCCGGGGACTAGACACAGATACGCAGTATTTT; cdr3_aa: CASSLIRGLDTDTQYF
j_call: TRBJ2-7; clone_size: .; d_call: .; v_call: TRBV3-1/TRBV3-2; cdr3_nt: TGTGCCAGCAGCCAAGCGGTCGAGCAGTACTTC; cdr3_aa: CASSQAVEQYF